Below are 7 T cell receptor beta chains sequenced from a single sample in a study of vaccination and CD4 T cells after COVID-19. Sequencing of cultured CD4+ T cell DNA used the Oncomine TCR Beta short-read assay. TCRdb itself ran the PCR reads through MiXCR, one entry per CDR3 protein. The data contain some 13,000 distinct CDR3 sequences, approximately 35% of them singletons. The treatment was: roughly 11-day PBMC culture with coronavirus spike peptide pools or control peptides (ViraFEST assay). Antigens for these TCRs are unknown. Sequencing used CD4+ T cells from blood, cultured in vitro. The receptors come from a human donor who had recovered from COVID-19.

In its sample, this clonotype was seen a few times. This rearrangement joins TRBV28 to TRBJ1-4; D remains unclear. The length of the CDR3 is 15 residues. Trimming shortened V by 5 bases and J by 7 bases, and 17 bases separated the two germline ends. The germline CDR1 and CDR2 sequences are MDHEN and SYDVKM. The CDR3 protein is CASSPNGPRTEKLFF. The CDR3 DNA reads TGTGCCAGCAGTCCTAACGGGCCGCGGACTGAAAAACTGTTTTTT.

This chain links TRBV7-9 with TRBJ2-5; 7 bases are a match to TRBD2. The ends lost 1 base at V and 1 base at J; junction bases unmatched: 3. Germline V gene data show CDR1 as SEHNR and CDR2 as FQNEAQ (reference sequence). CDR3 size: 15 residues. DNA for the CDR3: TGTGCCAGCAGCTTAGGCGGGGGACCCCAAGAGACCCAGTACTTC. It codes for CASSLGGGPQETQYF.

This clonotype was detected a few times. V and J are TRBV28 and TRBJ1-2, with TRBD1 matching 7 bases. After removal of 5 bases from V and 8 bases from J, the junction contained 8 bases not matched to a gene. This CDR3 spans 13 amino acids. Germline loops: CDR1 MDHEN, CDR2 SYDVKM. In DNA form, the CDR3 reads TGTGCCAGCAGTAAACGACAGGGTCGCGGCTACACCTTC. This gives the protein CASSKRQGRGYTF.

This clonotype was detected only a few times. The rearrangement uses TRBV7-9 and TRBJ1-2; D gene ambiguous. Deletions cut 5 bases from V and 2 bases from J, with 6 bases between. From germline, CDR1 is SEHNR and CDR2 FQNEAQ (reference sequence). The CDR3 spans 12 residues. The CDR3: CASSPDNYGYTF. The CDR3 nucleotides read TGTGCCAGCAGCCCAGACAACTATGGCTACACCTTC.

This clonotype appeared a few times. This sequence joins TRBV6-2 or TRBV6-3 and TRBJ2-2; maybe TRBD1 (5 bases). This CDR3 region has 20 residues. Trimming took 2 bases from V and 3 from J, leaving 25 bases between them. Germline values: CDR1 MNHEY, CDR2 SVGEGT. CDR3 sequence (DNA): TGTGCCAGCAGTTACGGGTTCAGGGTTCCCCGAATAGCCTACACCGGGGAGCTGTTTTTT. Translation gives CASSYGFRVPRIAYTGELFF.

The CDR3 DNA reads TGTGCCAGTAGTATAGGGACTAGCGGTCCCTACAATGAGCAGTTCTTC. It specifies CASSIGTSGPYNEQFF. This sequence joins TRBV19 and TRBJ2-1; 10 bases align to TRBD2. Per the germline V gene, CDR1 is LNHDA and CDR2 is SQIVND (reference sequence). V was clipped by 1 base and J by 2 bases; unmatched bases: 2. This CDR3 contains 16 residues. Full variable domain (rest looked up from reference TRBV19 and TRBJ2-1): DGGITQSPKYLFRKEGQNVTLSCEQNLNHDAMYWYRQDPGQGLRLIYYSQIVNDFQKGDIAEGYSVSREKKESFPLTVTSAQKNPTAFYLCASSIGTSGPYNEQFFGPGTRLTVL.

V is TRBV2 and J is TRBJ2-3, with unresolved D. V was pared by 6 bases and J by 6 bases, with 13 bases between. CDR1 SNHLY and CDR2 FYNNEI come from the germline V gene. CDR3 length: 13 residues. CDR3 nucleotide sequence: TGTGCCAGCAGCGGTAACCAGAGGGATACGCAGTATTTT. Translated: CASSGNQRDTQYF.